These T cell receptor beta chains were read from a single sample in a study of T cell changes during pregnancy in multiple sclerosis. Produced via immunoSEQ multiplex PCR; TCRdb's table is partial and in-frame only. The sample carries around 100,000 clones, 80% to 95% recorded once. The sequencing used peripheral blood, collected in the third trimester of pregnancy. All receptors derive from a female donor with multiple sclerosis, enrolled in a pregnancy study. Both conserved end residues are part of each CDR3. The order of the fields is clone size, J gene, V gene, D gene, CDR3 DNA, CDR3 protein. The D gene is left open where the match is weak. Size values are once, few and many counts, or a class for expanded clones, and some rows have none.

>.|TRBJ2-5|TRBV9|TRBD1
TGTGCCAGCAGCGCCTTCGGGACAGGGCGACAAGAGACCCAGTACTTC
CASSAFGTGRQETQYF
>.|TRBJ1-5|TRBV15|TRBD1
TGTGCCACCAGCAGTGGGACAGGGAGCAGTCAGCCCCAGCATTTT
CATSSGTGSSQPQHF
>.|TRBJ1-4|TRBV9|TRBD1
TGTGCCAGCAGCGCGAACCCGGGACAGGGCGAAATAGGGGCTAATGAAAAACTGTTTTTT
CASSANPGQGEIGANEKLFF
>.|TRBJ2-3|TRBV27|.
TGTGCCAGCAGTACCGAGTATACGCAGTATTTT
CASSTEYTQYF
>.|TRBJ2-3|TRBV28|TRBD1
TGTGCCAGCAGTTTACCCCACAGGGGTTCTCCCACAGATACGCAGTATTTT
CASSLPHRGSPTDTQYF
>.|TRBJ1-4|TRBV19|TRBD1
TGTGCCAGTAGTACCTCCGGGACAGGGGGCGAAAGGGTGTTTTTT
CASSTSGTGGERVFF
>.|TRBJ2-1|TRBV28|.
TGTGCCGGGGGGGGCAGGGTGGCAAATGAGCAGTTCTTC
CAGGGRVANEQFF
>.|TRBJ1-2|TRBV28|.
TGTGCCAGCAGTTTCCTTTCTAACTATGGCTACACCTTC
CASSFLSNYGYTF
>.|TRBJ2-2|TRBV7-9|.
TGTGCCAGCAGCATTATGCCGGGACTTTGGGGCACCGGGGAGCTGTTTTTT
CASSIMPGLWGTGELFF
>.|TRBJ2-1|TRBV15|TRBD1
TGTGCCACCAGCAGAGGTGGGGACAGGAACAATGAGCAGTTCTTC
CATSRGGDRNNEQFF
>.|TRBJ2-1|TRBV28|TRBD2
TGTGCCAGCAGTTCCGCGGGAGGGCCCTACAATGAGCAGTTCTTC
CASSSAGGPYNEQFF
>once|TRBJ1-5|TRBV13|.
TGTGCCAGCAGCTCGGGTGGGGAGGCCAATCAGCCCCAGCATTTT
CASSSGGEANQPQHF
>.|TRBJ2-7|TRBV7-8|TRBD1
TGTGCCAGCAGCAACCGGGACAGGAGGTACGAGCAGTACTTC
CASSNRDRRYEQYF
>once|TRBJ2-1|TRBV7-9|TRBD2
TGTGCCAGCACCCCTCGCGGGAGCTCCTACAATGAGCAGTTCTTC
CASTPRGSSYNEQFF
>.|TRBJ1-1|TRBV15|TRBD1
TGTGCCACACGGACAGGAATGAACACTGAAGCTTTCTTT
CATRTGMNTEAFF
>.|TRBJ2-2|TRBV5-6|.
TGTGCCAGCAGCCGGGGGCCCCAGGGGAGGGTGTTTTTT
CASSRGPQGRVFF
>.|TRBJ2-7|TRBV19|TRBD1
TGTGCCAGTAGTATAGCCGGGACAGGGTGGCCCTACGAGCAGTACTTC
CASSIAGTGWPYEQYF
>.|TRBJ2-1|TRBV19|.
TGTGCCAGTAGTATTAGGGGTCGTAGCTCCTACAATGAGCAGTTCTTC
CASSIRGRSSYNEQFF
>.|TRBJ2-3|TRBV15|TRBD1
TGTGCCACCAGAAGGACAGGGGGGAAGACAGATACGCAGTATTTT
CATRRTGGKTDTQYF
>.|TRBJ1-3|TRBV11-2|.
TGTGCCAGCAGCTTAGGTTCAGACACCATATATTTT
CASSLGSDTIYF
>.|TRBJ1-1|TRBV28|.
TGTGCCAGCAGTTTTGGGGGGAGGACTGAAGCTTTCTTT
CASSFGGRTEAFF
>.|TRBJ2-7|TRBV5-1|TRBD2
TGCGCCAGCAGCTTGCAACCGTTAGCGGGAGGGACGGTTGACGAGCAGTACTTC
CASSLQPLAGGTVDEQYF
>.|TRBJ2-7|TRBV28|.
TGTGCCAGCAGTTTCCCCGGACAGTCTGGCCACGAGCAGTACTTC
CASSFPGQSGHEQYF
>.|TRBJ2-7|TRBV6-5|TRBD1
TGTGCCAGCAGCACCCGGGACAGGGGACACTACGAGCAGTACTTC
CASSTRDRGHYEQYF
>.|TRBJ2-7|TRBV5-6|.
TGTGCCAGCAGCTTCGGGTACGAGCAGTACTTC
CASSFGYEQYF
>.|TRBJ2-1|TRBV5-4|TRBD2
TGTGCCAGCAGCTTGGCCGGGACTAGCGGGGCCAATGAGCAGTTCTTC
CASSLAGTSGANEQFF
>.|TRBJ2-5|TRBV6-6|.
TGTGCCAGCAGTTACTCTCAAGGGAGGGAGACCCAGTACTTC
CASSYSQGRETQYF
>.|TRBJ1-2|TRBV19|.
TGTGCCAGTACCCGGACAAGAAACTATGGCTACACCTTC
CASTRTRNYGYTF
>.|TRBJ1-1|TRBV15|.
TGTGCCACCAGCAGGAACAGGCTTACGAACACTGAAGCTTTCTTT
CATSRNRLTNTEAFF
>once|TRBJ2-3|TRBV27|.
TGTGCCAGCAGTTCCTACAGGGACCCCAGGGATACGCAGTATTTT
CASSSYRDPRDTQYF
>.|TRBJ2-1|TRBV27|.
TGTGCCAGCAGGGAGGACTATTCCTTCTACAATGAGCAGTTCTTC
CASREDYSFYNEQFF
>.|TRBJ1-1|TRBV29-1|.
TGCAGCGTTGGTCGGACAGAAAACACTGAAGCTTTCTTT
CSVGRTENTEAFF